One T cell receptor (beta chain) is described in this entry. This specimen belongs to a study of T cell repertoires in cytomegalovirus infection. One entry per CDR3 protein results from TCRdb running MiXCR on the reads. Of 310,000 or so distinct CDR3 sequences listed, around a sixth are singletons. Unmatched junction bases numbered 3, after V lost 3 bases and J lost 6 bases. The CDR3 runs to 12 residues. CDR1 is DFQATT, CDR2 SNEGSKA, per germline (reference sequence). Sequencing was carried out using PBMCs. This rearrangement joins TRBV20-1 to TRBJ1-1, with TRBD1 matching over 8 bases. The receptor was isolated from a human donor in good health (CMV status not recorded). Some clones in this sample may be carry-over from other donors' samples. The CDR3 is CSARDRASEAFF. DNA of the CDR3: TGCAGTGCTAGGGACAGGGCCTCTGAAGCTTTCTTT.